Below, 6 T cell receptor beta chains from the same sample are listed, as sequenced in a study of cytomegalovirus exposure and HLA in healthy donors. The data were produced by immunoSEQ multiplex PCR, yet TCRdb's version contains in-frame clones alone and is incomplete. Of about 330,000 clones in the sample, just over 85% were seen once. The sequencing input was PBMCs. These receptors originate from a woman aged 18-35 years in good health and CMV-seronegative.

The chain uses TRBV25-1 and TRBJ1-1; 8 bases map to TRBD1. Germline trimming cut 5 bases from V and 5 bases from J; bases unmatched to any gene: 7. CDR3 size: 14 residues. Germline assignment: CDR1 MGHDK and CDR2 SYGVNS. CDR3 nucleotide sequence: TGTGCCAGCAGTCAGCAGGGGGCAGGGACTGAAGCTTTCTTT. This encodes CASSQQGAGTEAFF.

V usage is TRBV4-2 and J usage is TRBJ2-3; D remains ambiguous. The V end lost 0 bases, the J end lost 6 bases, and 4 bases lay between the germline ends. The CDR3 totals 12 residues. Germline V CDR1 and CDR2: LGHNA, YNFKEQ. Written as DNA, the CDR3 is TGTGCCAGCAGCCAAGATTCTGATACGCAGTATTTT. It is translated as CASSQDSDTQYF.

The chain has TRBV5-1 and TRBJ2-2; D possibly corresponds to TRBD1 (5 bases). V was pared by 4 bases and J by 6 bases, with 10 bases between. The CDR3 consists of 13 residues. CDR1 SGHRS and CDR2 YFSETQ come from the germline V gene. The CDR3 region is CASSLRQSGELFF. The CDR3 coding sequence is TGCGCCAGCAGCCTAAGACAGTCCGGGGAGCTGTTTTTT.

The genes are TRBV7-2 and TRBJ2-7, with D perhaps TRBD2 (6 bases). CDR1 is SGHTA, CDR2 FQGNSA, per germline. The CDR3 is made up of 16 amino acids. Trimming took 0 bases from V and 0 from J, leaving 12 bases between them. The chain's CDR3 is CASSLAGGTSSYEQYF. CDR3 coding DNA: TGTGCCAGCAGCTTAGCCGGCGGGACGAGCTCCTACGAGCAGTACTTC. The entire variable domain, with the rest obtained from reference TRBV7-2 and TRBJ2-7, is as follows: GAGVSQSPSNKVTEKGKDVELRCDPISGHTALYWYRQSLGQGLEFLIYFQGNSAPDKSGLPSDRFSAERTGGSVSTLTIQRTQQEDSAVYLCASSLAGGTSSYEQYFGPGTRLTVT.

This sequence joins TRBV27 and TRBJ2-3, with 8 bases matching TRBD2. The CDR3 has 15 amino acids. V dropped 8 bases and J dropped 0; count of bases not matched to a gene: 7. CDR1 and CDR2 (germline): MNHEY, SMNVEV (reference sequence). This CDR3 reads CASPLPSGSTDTQYF. The CDR3 nucleotides are TGTGCCAGCCCTCTTCCTAGCGGGAGCACAGATACGCAGTATTTT.

CDR3: CASSVAPGENQPQHF. For the CDR3, the DNA is TGTGCCAGCAGCGTAGCTCCAGGGGAGAATCAGCCCCAGCATTTT. The chain joins TRBV9 to TRBJ1-5; perhaps TRBD1 as D (6 bases). Trimming took 0 bases from V and 4 from J, leaving 11 bases between them. The length of the CDR3 is 15 residues. Germline assignment: CDR1 SGDLS and CDR2 YYNGEE.